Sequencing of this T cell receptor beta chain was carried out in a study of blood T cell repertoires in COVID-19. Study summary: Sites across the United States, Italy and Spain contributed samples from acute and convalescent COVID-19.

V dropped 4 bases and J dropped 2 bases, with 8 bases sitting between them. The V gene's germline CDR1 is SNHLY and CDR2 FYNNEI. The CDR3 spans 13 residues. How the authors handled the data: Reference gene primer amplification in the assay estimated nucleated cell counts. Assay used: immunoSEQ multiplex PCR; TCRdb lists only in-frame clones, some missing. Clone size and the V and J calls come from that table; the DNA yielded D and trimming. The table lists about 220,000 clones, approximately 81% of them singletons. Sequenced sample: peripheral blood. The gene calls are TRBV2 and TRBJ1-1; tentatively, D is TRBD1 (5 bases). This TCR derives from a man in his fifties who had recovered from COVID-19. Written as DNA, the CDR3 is TGTGCCAGCAGTGGACAGTCCAACACTGAAGCTTTCTTT. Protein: CASSGQSNTEAFF.